Following are 25 T cell receptor beta chains from one sample sequenced in a study of cytomegalovirus exposure and HLA in healthy donors. With 60 Vbeta and 13 Jbeta primers, the PCR was carried out. Generated by immunoSEQ multiplex PCR, the TCRdb table keeps only in-frame clones and is missing some. Counted here are approximately 210,000 clones, over 80% occurring once; the ten biggest clones make up about 9.4%. Sequencing was performed on PBMCs. Receptors originate from a woman between 45 and 60 years old in good health and CMV-seropositive.

This chain uses TRBV19 with TRBJ2-1, with D tentatively TRBD1 (5 bases). Germline CDR1 and CDR2: LNHDA and SQIVND (reference sequence). CDR3 length: 16 amino acids. V lost 1 base and J 2 bases, leaving 12 bases between the germline ends. The CDR3 DNA follows: TGTGCCAGTAGTATAGTCTTTCGACAGACCTACAATGAGCAGTTCTTC. This sequence encodes CASSIVFRQTYNEQFF.

The rearrangement uses TRBV6-5 and TRBJ1-4, with TRBD1 as a possible D gene (6 bases). CDR3 size: 16 residues. Germline loops: CDR1 MNHEY, CDR2 SVGAGI. Trimming removed 1 base from V and 2 bases from J, with 11 bases in between. CDR3 protein: CASSYYSGVTNEKLFF. The CDR3 nucleotides are TGTGCCAGCAGTTACTATTCAGGGGTGACTAATGAAAAACTGTTTTTT.

This rearrangement joins TRBV6-1 to TRBJ2-7, with TRBD2 as a possible D gene (6 bases). V was shortened by 2 bases and J by 0 bases, with 17 bases between the two germline ends. Per germline, CDR1 MNHNS and CDR2 SASEGT. This CDR3 contains 17 residues. The CDR3 region has the DNA TGTGCCAGCAGTGAACTAAATTGGGGGGAAAGCTCCTACGAGCAGTACTTC. This translates into CASSELNWGESSYEQYF.

The chain links TRBV14 to TRBJ2-7; no clear D gene. The germline CDR1 and CDR2 sequences are SGHDN and FVKESK. V shed 1 base and J shed 3 bases, with 16 bases lying between them. The CDR3 is 16 amino acids. The DNA of the CDR3 is TGTGCCAGCAGCCAAGCGATTTCACTCTTTGACTACGAGCAGTACTTC. Its protein is CASSQAISLFDYEQYF.

The chain employs TRBV27 and TRBJ2-3, with D maybe TRBD1 (6 bases). Trimming left V 6 bases short and J 2 bases short, with 15 bases between. The CDR3 has 15 residues. Looked up from germline, CDR1 is MNHEY and CDR2 is SMNVEV (reference sequence). The CDR3 nucleotides read TGTGCCAGCAGCTCCCGGGACACCGCCACAGATACGCAGTATTTT. Residues: CASSSRDTATDTQYF.

The genes are TRBV13 and TRBJ1-2; D perhaps matches TRBD1 (5 bases). This CDR3 spans 12 amino acids. CDR1 is PRHDT and CDR2 is FYEKMQ in the germline V gene (reference sequence). V was shortened by 11 bases and J by 2 bases, with 12 bases between the two germline ends. The CDR3 spells CASEAGNYGYTF. The DNA for the CDR3 is TGTGCCTCCGAAGCAGGGAACTATGGCTACACCTTC.

Worth noting for this clone: Within the sample, other DNA sequences also encode this same CDR3. V usage is TRBV18 and J usage is TRBJ2-1; 9 nucleotides agree with TRBD1. The V and J ends lost 2 bases and 6 bases, in that order; junction bases with no gene match: 2. The CDR3 contains 14 residues. Per the germline V gene, CDR1 is KGHSH and CDR2 is LQKENI. CDR3 in amino acids: CASSPLGQGNEQFF. Written as DNA, the CDR3 is TGTGCCAGCTCACCATTGGGACAGGGCAATGAGCAGTTCTTC. Using reference TRBV18 and TRBJ2-1 for the parts outside the CDR3, the full variable domain is NAGVMQNPRHLVRRRGQEARLRCSPMKGHSHVYWYRQLPEEGLKFMVYLQKENIIDESGMPKERFSAEFPKEGPSILRIQQVVRGDSAAYFCASSPLGQGNEQFFGPGTRLTVL.

The chain links TRBV21-1 to TRBJ2-3; TRBD1, the D gene given by the table, was not confirmed from the DNA. TRBV21-1 is marked as a pseudogene. This CDR3 is 20 amino acids long. CDR3 DNA sequence: TGTGCCAGCAGCCCAAAAAGTCACAGGGTAGGGATCTTTAGCACAGATACGCAGTATTTT. This encodes CASSPKSHRVGIFSTDTQYF.

This clone was seen once. The gene calls are TRBV6-5 and TRBJ1-6, with D possibly being TRBD1 (6 bases). The CDR3 runs 14 residues. In germline, CDR1 is MNHEY, CDR2 SVGAGI. V lost 2 bases and J 9 bases, leaving 11 bases between the germline ends. The CDR3 nucleotides are TGTGCCAGCAGTTACGGGGGCCCTCGTTCACCCCTCCACTTT. This gives the protein CASSYGGPRSPLHF.

V usage is TRBV28 and J usage is TRBJ2-7; 12 nucleotides agree with TRBD1. Germline V lookup: CDR1 MDHEN, CDR2 SYDVKM. V lost 2 bases to trimming and J lost 6 bases; unmatched junction nucleotides: 2. CDR3 length: 14 residues. CDR3 sequence (DNA): TGTGCCAGCAGTTTAGGGACAGGGGGCATCGAGCAGTACTTC. Translated: CASSLGTGGIEQYF.

This clone was detected only once. The J gene is TRBJ2-7, the V gene TRBV4-1; TRBD1 matches 11 bases. CDR3 length: 17 residues. The germline gives CDR1 MGHRA, CDR2 YSYEKL. The ends lost 1 base at V and 1 base at J; junction bases unmatched: 6. The CDR3 nucleotides are TGCGCCAGCAGCCAAGCCGTGGGACAGGGGGGTTCCTACGAGCAGTACTTC. This codes for CASSQAVGQGGSYEQYF.

This CDR3 is CASSKDRGQDTEAFF. CDR3 in DNA: TGTGCCTCTTCAAAGGACAGGGGGCAGGACACTGAAGCTTTCTTT. The V call is TRBV6-5, the J call TRBJ1-1; 11 positions agree with TRBD1. This CDR3 region has 15 residues. The germline CDR1 and CDR2 sequences are MNHEY and SVGAGI. V dropped 11 bases and J dropped 3; count of bases not matched to a gene: 11.

The chain is built from TRBV7-7 and TRBJ2-3, with TRBD1 as a possible D gene (6 bases). The CDR3 is 15 amino acids. The ends were cut back, 0 bases at V and 5 bases at J, with 12 bases in the middle. Germline-derived CDR1 and CDR2 are SSHAT and FNYEAQ (reference sequence). This CDR3 is CASSLAHRAGDTQYF. CDR3 DNA: TGTGCCAGCAGCTTAGCGCACAGGGCCGGAGATACGCAGTATTTT.

This clone appeared a few times. V gene TRBV10-2 combines with J gene TRBJ2-2, with D possibly matching TRBD1 (5 bases). CDR1 WSHSY and CDR2 SAAADI come from the germline V gene. V lost 8 bases to trimming and J lost 1 base, with 11 bases between them. This CDR3 is 14 amino acids long. The CDR3 loop reads CASQPDRNTGELFF. The CDR3 DNA is TGCGCCAGCCAACCCGACAGGAACACCGGGGAGCTGTTTTTT.

The J gene is TRBJ2-7, the V gene TRBV11-3; perhaps TRBD2 as D (6 bases). Germline assignment: CDR1 SGHNT and CDR2 YENEEA. The V end lost 0 bases, the J end lost 3 bases, and 15 bases lay between the germline ends. CDR3 length: 16 residues. The CDR3 region is CASSLERGGGDYEQYF. The CDR3 region has the DNA TGTGCCAGCAGCTTAGAAAGGGGTGGAGGGGACTACGAGCAGTACTTC.

Remarks on this clone: Different DNA sequences within this sample yield the same CDR3. The rearrangement links TRBV29-1 to TRBJ2-7, with a possible D match to TRBD2 (5 bases). The CDR3 contains 10 residues. Germline V gene data show CDR1 as SQVTM and CDR2 as ANQGSEA. Trimming cost V 6 bases and J 3 bases, with 6 bases left between them. The CDR3 is CSVGDYEQYF. For the CDR3, the DNA is TGCAGCGTCGGGGACTACGAGCAGTACTTC.

The rearrangement joins TRBV11-2 to TRBJ1-2; D unclear. CDR1 and CDR2 (germline): SGHAT, FQNNGV. V was cut by 5 bases and J by 4 bases, with 8 bases left in between. The CDR3 totals 12 residues. CDR3 DNA: TGTGCCAGCAGCGGAGAGGGCTATGGCTACACCTTC. It codes for CASSGEGYGYTF.

The chain employs TRBV28 and TRBJ1-5; 11 bases agree with TRBD1. V trimming: 6 bases; J trimming: 6 bases; junction bases outside the gene matches: 4. The germline CDR1 and CDR2 sequences are MDHEN and SYDVKM. The CDR3 has 14 amino acids. The CDR3 loop is CASRAGQGGQPQHF. In DNA form, the CDR3 reads TGTGCCAGCAGAGCGGGACAGGGGGGTCAGCCCCAGCATTTT.

This CDR3 is CASRLAWDFRQETQYF. CDR3 coding DNA: TGTGCCAGCAGGTTGGCCTGGGACTTCCGCCAAGAGACCCAGTACTTC. V gene TRBV6-6 combines with J gene TRBJ2-5, with TRBD2 as a possible D gene (6 bases). The CDR3 spans 16 residues. CDR1 MNHNY and CDR2 SVGAGI come from the germline V gene (reference sequence). V was pared by 6 bases and J by 1 base, with 18 bases between.

The chain combines TRBV7-9 with TRBJ2-1; a weak D match, TRBD2 (5 bases). The CDR3 is 13 residues long. V gave up 6 bases and J gave up 9 bases, with 15 bases separating them. CDR1 and CDR2 (germline): SEHNR, FQNEAQ (reference sequence). Written as DNA, the CDR3 is TGTGCCAGCAGTACGGTTACTAGACTTGAGCAGTTCTTC. This codes for CASSTVTRLEQFF.

The gene calls are TRBV10-1 and TRBJ2-7, with 8 bases aligning to TRBD2. This CDR3 spans 15 amino acids. Germline loops: CDR1 WNHNN, CDR2 SYGVQD (reference sequence). V dropped 4 bases and J dropped 7; count of bases not matched to a gene: 12. The CDR3 spells CASSARTSPAGEQYF. As DNA, the CDR3 is TGCGCCAGCAGTGCCCGGACTAGCCCCGCTGGTGAGCAGTACTTC.

As to this clone: Other DNA sequences in this specimen translate into the identical CDR3. This chain joins TRBV5-1 and TRBJ1-1; D ambiguous. CDR3 length equals 14 residues. Per the germline V gene, CDR1 is SGHRS and CDR2 is YFSETQ. Trimming left V 0 bases short and J 3 bases short, with 9 bases between. Written as DNA, the CDR3 is TGCGCCAGCAGCTTGGGGGCGCGGGACACTGAAGCTTTCTTT. Its translation is CASSLGARDTEAFF.

The chain carries TRBV29-1 and TRBJ2-5; 11 nucleotides agree with TRBD1. With 6 bases clipped from V and 5 bases from J, the junction kept 2 bases outside the gene matches. CDR1 and CDR2 (germline): SQVTM, ANQGSEA. This CDR3 contains 12 residues. CDR3 in DNA: TGCAGCGTGGGGGACAGGGGGGAGACCCAGTACTTC. This gives the protein CSVGDRGETQYF.

The rearrangement uses TRBV7-2 and TRBJ2-7, with no clear D. The CDR3 sequence is 13 residues long. The V gene lost 5 bases and the J gene lost 5 bases, with 13 bases spanning the gap. The germline gives CDR1 SGHTA, CDR2 FQGNSA. CDR3 loop: CASSRLGRDEQYF. The CDR3 region has the DNA TGTGCCAGCAGCCGCCTGGGCCGAGACGAGCAGTACTTC.

This chain links TRBV5-1 with TRBJ1-2, with a possible D match to TRBD1 (5 bases). Trimming cost V 1 base and J 0 bases, with 7 bases left between them. The CDR3 is 14 residues long. In germline, CDR1 is SGHRS, CDR2 YFSETQ. The CDR3 spells CASSLYRSNYGYTF. CDR3 sequence (DNA): TGCGCCAGCAGCTTGTACAGGTCTAACTATGGCTACACCTTC.